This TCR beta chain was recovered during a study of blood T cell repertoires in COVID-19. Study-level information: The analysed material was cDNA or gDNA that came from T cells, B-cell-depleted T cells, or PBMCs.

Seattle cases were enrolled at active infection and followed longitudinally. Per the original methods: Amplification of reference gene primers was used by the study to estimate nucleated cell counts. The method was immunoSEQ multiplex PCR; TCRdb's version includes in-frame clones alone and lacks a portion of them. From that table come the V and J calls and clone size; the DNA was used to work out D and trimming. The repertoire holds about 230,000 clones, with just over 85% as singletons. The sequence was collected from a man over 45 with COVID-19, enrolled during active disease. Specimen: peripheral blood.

The CDR3 bases are TGTGCCAGCAGCGTACCGGGGTTGGATGAGCAGTTCTTC. Residues: CASSVPGLDEQFF. V and J are TRBV7-3 and TRBJ2-1; D might be TRBD2 (5 bases). Between the trimmed V and J ends, which lost 5 bases and 8 bases, there was a span of 13 bases. The germline CDR1 and CDR2 sequences are SGHTA and FQGTGA. CDR3 size: 13 residues.